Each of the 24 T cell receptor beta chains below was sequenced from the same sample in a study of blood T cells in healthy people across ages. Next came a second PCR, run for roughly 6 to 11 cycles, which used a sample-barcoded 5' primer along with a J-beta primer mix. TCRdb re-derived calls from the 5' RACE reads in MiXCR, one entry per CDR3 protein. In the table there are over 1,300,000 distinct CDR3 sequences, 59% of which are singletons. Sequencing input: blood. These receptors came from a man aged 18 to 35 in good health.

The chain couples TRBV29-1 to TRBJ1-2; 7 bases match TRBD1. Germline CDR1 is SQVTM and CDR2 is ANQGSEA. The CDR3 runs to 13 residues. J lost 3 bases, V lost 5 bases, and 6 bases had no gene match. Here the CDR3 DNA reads TGCAGCGTTAGGACAGGCTTTGACTATGGCTACACCTTC. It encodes CSVRTGFDYGYTF.

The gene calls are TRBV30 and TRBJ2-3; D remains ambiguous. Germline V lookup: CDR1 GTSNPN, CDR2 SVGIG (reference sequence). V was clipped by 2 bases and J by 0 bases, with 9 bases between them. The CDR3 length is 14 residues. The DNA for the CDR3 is TGTGCCTGGAGTTCGTCACTAAGCACAGATACGCAGTATTTT. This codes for CAWSSSLSTDTQYF. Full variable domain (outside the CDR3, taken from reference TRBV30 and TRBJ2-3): SQTIHQWPATLVQPVGSPLSLECTVEGTSNPNLYWYRQAAGRGLQLLFYSVGIGQISSEVPQNLSASRPQDRQFILSSKKLLLSDSGFYLCAWSSSLSTDTQYFGPGTRLTVL.

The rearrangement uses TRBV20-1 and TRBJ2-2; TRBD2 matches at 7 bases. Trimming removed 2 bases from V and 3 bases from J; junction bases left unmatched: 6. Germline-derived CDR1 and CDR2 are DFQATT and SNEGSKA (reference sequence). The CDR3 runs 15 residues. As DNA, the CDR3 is TGCAGTGCTAGATGGGCTAGCGGCGACACCGGGGAGCTGTTTTTT. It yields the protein CSARWASGDTGELFF.

CDR3 bases: TGCAGTGCTAGAGCATTGTACACCCAAGAGACCCAGTACTTC. Amino acids: CSARALYTQETQYF. This rearrangement joins TRBV20-1 to TRBJ2-5; D call uncertain. CDR3 length: 14 residues. CDR1 DFQATT and CDR2 SNEGSKA come from the germline V gene (reference sequence). V was shortened by 1 base and J by 1 base, with 10 bases between the two germline ends.

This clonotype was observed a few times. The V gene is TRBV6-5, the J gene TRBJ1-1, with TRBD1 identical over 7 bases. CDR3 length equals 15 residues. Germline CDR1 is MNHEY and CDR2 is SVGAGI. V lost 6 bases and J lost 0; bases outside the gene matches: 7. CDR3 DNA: TGTGCCAGCAGCCGGGACAGATTTATGAACACTGAAGCTTTCTTT. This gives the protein CASSRDRFMNTEAFF.

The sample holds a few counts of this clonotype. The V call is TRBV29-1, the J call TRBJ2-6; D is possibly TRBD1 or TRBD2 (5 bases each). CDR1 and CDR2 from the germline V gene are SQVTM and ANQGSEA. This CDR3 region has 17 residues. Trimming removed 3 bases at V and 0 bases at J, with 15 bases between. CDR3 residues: CSVDIGAPGSGANVLTF. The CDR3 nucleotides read TGCAGCGTTGATATCGGGGCTCCAGGCTCTGGGGCCAACGTCCTGACTTTC.

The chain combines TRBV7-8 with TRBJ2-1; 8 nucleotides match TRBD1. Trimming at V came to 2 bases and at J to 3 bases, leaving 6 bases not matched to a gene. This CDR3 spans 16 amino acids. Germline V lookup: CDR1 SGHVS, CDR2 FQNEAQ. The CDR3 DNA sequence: TGTGCCAGCAGCTTAATGCGACAGGGGCACTACAATGAGCAGTTCTTC. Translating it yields CASSLMRQGHYNEQFF.

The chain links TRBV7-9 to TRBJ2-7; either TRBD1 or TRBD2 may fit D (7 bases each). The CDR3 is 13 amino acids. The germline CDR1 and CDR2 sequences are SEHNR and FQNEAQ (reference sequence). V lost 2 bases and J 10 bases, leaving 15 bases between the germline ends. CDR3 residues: CASSLTRGGGQYF. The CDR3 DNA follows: TGTGCCAGCAGCTTAACCAGGGGGGGTGGACAGTACTTC.

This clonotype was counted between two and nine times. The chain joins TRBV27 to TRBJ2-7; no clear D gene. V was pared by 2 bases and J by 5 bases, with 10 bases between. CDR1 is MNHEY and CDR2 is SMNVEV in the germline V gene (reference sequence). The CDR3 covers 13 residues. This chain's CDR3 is CASSLRLRHEQYF. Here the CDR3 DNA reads TGTGCCAGCAGTTTACGGCTGCGCCACGAGCAGTACTTC.

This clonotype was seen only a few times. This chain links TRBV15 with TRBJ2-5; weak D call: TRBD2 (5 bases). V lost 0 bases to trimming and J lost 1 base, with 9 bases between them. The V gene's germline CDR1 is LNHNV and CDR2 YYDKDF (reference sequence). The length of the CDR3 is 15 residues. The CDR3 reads CATSRDRGTQETQYF. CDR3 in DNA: TGTGCCACCAGCAGAGATCGGGGAACCCAAGAGACCCAGTACTTC.

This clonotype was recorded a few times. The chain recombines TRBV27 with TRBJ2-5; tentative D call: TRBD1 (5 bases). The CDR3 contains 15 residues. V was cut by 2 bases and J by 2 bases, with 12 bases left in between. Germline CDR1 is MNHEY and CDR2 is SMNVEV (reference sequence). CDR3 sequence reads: CASSLQGYVQETQYF. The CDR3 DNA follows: TGTGCCAGCAGTTTACAGGGATACGTTCAAGAGACCCAGTACTTC.

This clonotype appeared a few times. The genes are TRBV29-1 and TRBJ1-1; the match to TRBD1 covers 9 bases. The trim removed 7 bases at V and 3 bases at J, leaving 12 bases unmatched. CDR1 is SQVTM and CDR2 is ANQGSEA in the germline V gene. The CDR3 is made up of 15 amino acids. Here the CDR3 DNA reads TGCAGCGCCGCCCTTACGGACAGGGGTGACACTGAAGCTTTCTTT. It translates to CSAALTDRGDTEAFF.

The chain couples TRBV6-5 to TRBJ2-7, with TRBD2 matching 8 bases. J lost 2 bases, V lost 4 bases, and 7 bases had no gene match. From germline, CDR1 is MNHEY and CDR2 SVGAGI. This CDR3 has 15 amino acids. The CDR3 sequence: CASSSILAGPYEQYF. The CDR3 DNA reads TGTGCCAGCAGTTCGATCCTAGCGGGCCCCTACGAGCAGTACTTC.

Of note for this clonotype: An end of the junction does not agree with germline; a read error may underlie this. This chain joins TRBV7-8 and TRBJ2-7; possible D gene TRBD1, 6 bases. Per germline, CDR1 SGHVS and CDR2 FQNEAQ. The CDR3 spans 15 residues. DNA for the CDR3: TGTGCCAACAGCTGGCCTTCACAGGGTTTCTACGAGCAGTACTTC. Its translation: CANSWPSQGFYEQYF.

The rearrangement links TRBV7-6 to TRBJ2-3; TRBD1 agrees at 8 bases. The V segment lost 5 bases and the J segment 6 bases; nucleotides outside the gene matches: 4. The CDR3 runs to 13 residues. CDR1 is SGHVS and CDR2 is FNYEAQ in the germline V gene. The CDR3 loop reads CASSVNRGDTQYF. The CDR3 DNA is TGTGCCAGCAGCGTAAACAGGGGGGATACGCAGTATTTT.

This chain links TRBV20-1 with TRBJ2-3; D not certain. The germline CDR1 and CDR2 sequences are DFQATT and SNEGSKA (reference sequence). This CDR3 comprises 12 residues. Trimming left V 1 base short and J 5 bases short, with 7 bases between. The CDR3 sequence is CSARVIGDTQYF. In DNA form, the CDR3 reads TGCAGTGCTAGAGTGATAGGAGATACGCAGTATTTT.

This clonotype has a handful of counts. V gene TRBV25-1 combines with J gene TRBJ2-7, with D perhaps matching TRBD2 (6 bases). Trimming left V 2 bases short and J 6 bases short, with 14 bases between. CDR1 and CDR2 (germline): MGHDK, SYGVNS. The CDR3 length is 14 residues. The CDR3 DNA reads TGTGCCAGCAGTGAAGTTAAGGAGGGTAGCGAGCAGTACTTC. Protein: CASSEVKEGSEQYF.

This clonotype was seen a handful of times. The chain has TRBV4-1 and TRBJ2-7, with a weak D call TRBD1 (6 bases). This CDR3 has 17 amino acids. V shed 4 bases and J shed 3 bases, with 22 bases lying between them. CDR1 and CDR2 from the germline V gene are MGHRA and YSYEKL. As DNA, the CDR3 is TGCGCCAGCAGCCCTTACCCCGTGGACAGAGGACACTACGAGCAGTACTTC. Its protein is CASSPYPVDRGHYEQYF.

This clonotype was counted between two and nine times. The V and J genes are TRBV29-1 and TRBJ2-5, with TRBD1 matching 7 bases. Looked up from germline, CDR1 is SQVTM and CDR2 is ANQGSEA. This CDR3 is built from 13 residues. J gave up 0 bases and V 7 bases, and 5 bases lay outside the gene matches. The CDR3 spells CSAKGAYQETQYF. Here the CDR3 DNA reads TGCAGCGCCAAGGGGGCCTACCAAGAGACCCAGTACTTC.

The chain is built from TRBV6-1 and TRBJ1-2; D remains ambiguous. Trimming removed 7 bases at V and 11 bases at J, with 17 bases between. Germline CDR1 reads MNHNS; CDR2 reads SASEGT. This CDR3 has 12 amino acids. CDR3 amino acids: CASNEQRGGYTF. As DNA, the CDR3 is TGTGCCAGCAATGAGCAGAGAGGAGGGTACACCTTC.

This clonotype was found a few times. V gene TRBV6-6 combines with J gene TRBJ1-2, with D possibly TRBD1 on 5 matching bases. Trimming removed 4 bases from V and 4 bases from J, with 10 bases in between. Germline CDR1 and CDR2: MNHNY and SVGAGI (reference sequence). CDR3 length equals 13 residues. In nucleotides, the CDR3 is TGTGCCAGCAGTTCCGACAGTAGCTATGGCTACACCTTC. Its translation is CASSSDSSYGYTF.

The CDR3 region is CSARDRDLGTQYF. CDR3 nucleotides: TGCAGTGCTAGAGATCGGGATCTTGGGACCCAGTACTTC. The chain couples TRBV20-1 to TRBJ2-5; perhaps TRBD2 as D (5 bases). Trimming cost V 0 bases and J 7 bases, with 12 bases left between them. Germline V gene data show CDR1 as DFQATT and CDR2 as SNEGSKA (reference sequence). The CDR3 length is 13 residues.

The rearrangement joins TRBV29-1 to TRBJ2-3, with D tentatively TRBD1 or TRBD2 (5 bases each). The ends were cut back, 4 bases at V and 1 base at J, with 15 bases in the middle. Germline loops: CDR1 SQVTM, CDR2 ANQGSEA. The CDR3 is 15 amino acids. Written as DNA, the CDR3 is TGCAGCGTTGCGTGGGGGAGTTTTCGCACAGATACGCAGTATTTT. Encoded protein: CSVAWGSFRTDTQYF.

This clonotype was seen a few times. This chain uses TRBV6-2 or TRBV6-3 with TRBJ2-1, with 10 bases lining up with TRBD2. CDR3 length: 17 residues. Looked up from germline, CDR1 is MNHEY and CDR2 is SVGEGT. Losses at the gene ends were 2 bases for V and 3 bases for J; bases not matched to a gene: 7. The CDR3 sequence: CASSYGPSSGSYNEQFF. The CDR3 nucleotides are TGTGCCAGCAGTTACGGCCCCTCTAGCGGGAGCTACAATGAGCAGTTCTTC.